This paragraph covers one T cell receptor (beta chain) sequence. The clone's antigen remains unknown. Nothing much larger sits one base from this clone, and base qualities are not available. This sample stems from a study of blood T cell repertoires in COVID-19 (dated by TCRdb to 2020 to 2021). With respect to the entire study: Samples from collaborators originated in the United States, Italy and Spain and spanned both the acute and convalescent phases of COVID-19. The prospective study material was composed of cDNA or gDNA derived from T cells, B-cell-depleted T cells, or PBMCs. Subjects who had been exposed to COVID-19, were actively infected with it, or had recovered from it provided the deeply sampled blood TCRbeta repertoires that made up the dataset. A freely available public database, intended as a resource for researchers studying the immune response to SARS-CoV-2, is where the repertoires were released. The samples were drawn from the first 160 participants of the ongoing ImmuneRACE study and from some 1,300 subjects provided by 6 global collaborators. The sample metadata nearly always contained a de-identified subject ID, COVID-19 status, age in years and sex. Where HLA class I and class II types were available, the types were taken from metadata supplied by the sample provider, not from assay-based typing. Paper-wide results and their limitations: How much clinical and demographic metadata was included differed by source and by participant, and the metadata was provided uncurated.

TCRbeta CDR3 regions were amplified from genomic DNA using the immunoSEQ Assay, a bias-controlled multiplex PCR. On the authors' methods: The number of nucleated cells in each sample was estimated from the amplification of reference gene primers within the assay. To quantify the absolute abundance of each unique TCRbeta CDR3 rearrangement, sequence reads were collapsed and filtered. Productive Simpson clonality was computed per sample as the square root of Simpson's diversity index over productive rearrangements. TCRdb re-hosts the immuneACCESS table, in-frame sequences only. Its copies lack some clones; in the studies checked, an unresolved V gene accounts for under half of them, and the cause for the rest is not known. D and trimming were read from the DNA, whereas the V and J calls and clone size are those reported in that table. The sample profile shows some 74,000 clones; approximately 90% of them were found once. The ten largest account for less than 9% of the sample.

Collaborating institutions collected whole blood in K2EDTA tubes following their own protocols. For TCRbeta analysis, collaborators shipped samples as frozen whole blood, isolated PBMCs, or DNA extracted from either of those sample types. The receptor was isolated from a woman of 80 years or more with acute or convalescent COVID-19. The sample taken for sequencing was peripheral blood.

The DNA sequence reads TGCGCCAGCAGCTTGGATCGTGGGGCTGAGACTGAAGCTTTCTTT. It codes for CASSLDRGAETEAFF. This chain joins TRBV5-1 to TRBJ1-1; D gene: possibly TRBD1, on 5 matching bases. Counted from cysteine to phenylalanine, this CDR3 has 15 amino acids. Only the CDR3 portion is preserved as DNA: 45 bases, with reading frame beginning at the first base. CDR1 and CDR2 were assigned from the germline V gene as SGHRS and YFSETQ. V drops 0 bases and J drops 5 bases, leaving 14 bases in between.